This passage covers 17 T cell receptor gamma chains from one sample sequenced in a study of Vδ1+ human thymocytes. For these TCRs, the target antigens are not known. Study-level points and caveats: Thymic TRG and TRD repertoires appeared highly polyclonal, with Gaussian CDR3 length distributions.

Extracted RNA was reverse transcribed into cDNA. CDR3 amplicons came from multiplex PCR with pooled V-gene forward and constant-region reverse primers. TCRdb redid the clone calls on the multiplex PCR reads with CATT. The sample contains around 30,000 gamma-chain clones, roughly 20% of which appear only once. Source material: Vdelta1+ gamma-delta thymocytes from the thymus. Subset denoted: FACS-sorted CD3+ TCRalphabeta- TCRVdelta1+ TCRVdelta2- thymocytes. Receptors were obtained from a boy less than two years old who had congenital heart surgery.

This clone has a handful of counts. V usage is TRGV2 and J usage is TRGJ1 or TRGJ2. CDR1 is EGSNGY and CDR2 is YDSYNSKV in the germline V gene. V lost 0 bases and J lost 12; bases outside the gene matches: 11. This CDR3 contains 13 residues. CDR3 in amino acids: CATWDGPVGGKLF. As DNA, the CDR3 is TGTGCCACCTGGGACGGGCCTGTAGGTGGGAAACTCTTT.

The chain joins TRGV2 to TRGJP1. The V and J ends lost 4 bases and 5 bases, in that order; junction bases with no gene match: 4. CDR3 length: 13 residues. Germline V gives CDR1 EGSNGY, CDR2 YDSYNSKV. CDR3: CATWDVTGWFKIF. DNA for the CDR3: TGTGCCACCTGGGATGTAACTGGTTGGTTCAAGATATTT.

Regarding this clone: This sample also contains other DNA sequences that code for the same CDR3. The rearrangement uses TRGV9 and TRGJ1 or TRGJ2. The CDR3 length is 14 residues. With V trimmed by 2 bases and J by 3 bases, 7 bases remained unmatched. Germline V CDR1 and CDR2: GITISATS, ISYDGTV (reference sequence). The CDR3 region has the DNA TGTGCCTTGTGGGAGGCCCCCCCTTATTATAAGAAACTCTTT. This sequence encodes CALWEAPPYYKKLF.

A note on this clone: A much larger clone differs from this one at a single base, so this may be a read error. Other DNA sequences in the same sample also yield this CDR3. The V gene is TRGV9, the J gene TRGJ1 or TRGJ2. This CDR3 is built from 13 residues. The trim removed 2 bases at V and 1 base at J, leaving 2 bases unmatched. Germline CDR1 GITISATS, CDR2 ISYDGTV (reference sequence). This chain's CDR3 is CALWEDNYYKKLF. The CDR3 region has the DNA TGTGCCTTGTGGGAGGACAATTATTATAAGAAACTCTTT.

This clone has just a few counts. V and J are TRGV4 and TRGJ1 or TRGJ2. Germline V gives CDR1 EGSTGY, CDR2 YDSYTSSV. The CDR3 extends over 14 amino acids. Trimming took 5 bases from V and 12 from J; bases not matched to a gene: 19. The CDR3 DNA follows: TGTGCCACCTGGGTGACCCCCACGGGGCCATGGAAACTCTTT. This translates into CATWVTPTGPWKLF.

This rearrangement joins TRGV9 to TRGJ1 or TRGJ2. This CDR3 spans 11 amino acids. Germline assignment: CDR1 GITISATS and CDR2 ISYDGTV (reference sequence). V shed 3 bases, J shed 9 bases, and the junction held 5 bases outside the gene matches. The CDR3 here is CALWELSKKLF. CDR3 bases: TGTGCCTTGTGGGAGCTGAGTAAGAAACTCTTT.

The V and J genes are TRGV3 and TRGJ1 or TRGJ2. V was clipped by 0 bases and J by 10 bases; unmatched bases: 9. The V gene's germline CDR1 is VTNTFY and CDR2 YDVSTARD (reference sequence). The CDR3 has 13 residues. In DNA, the CDR3 is TGTGCCACCTGGGACAGGCTCAGACAAAAGAAACTCTTT. Translation gives CATWDRLRQKKLF.

This clone was observed a handful of times. This chain uses TRGV9 with TRGJ1 or TRGJ2. Germline CDR1 reads GITISATS; CDR2 reads ISYDGTV (reference sequence). The CDR3 consists of 11 residues. Trimming removed 0 bases from V and 16 bases from J; junction bases left unmatched: 9. This chain's CDR3 is CALWEVRETLF. Here the CDR3 DNA reads TGTGCCTTGTGGGAGGTGCGCGAGACCCTCTTT.

This clone was counted only a few times. V usage is TRGV4 and J usage is TRGJ1 or TRGJ2. Germline lookup yields CDR1 EGSTGY and CDR2 YDSYTSSV. V dropped 0 bases and J dropped 10; count of bases not matched to a gene: 15. CDR3 length equals 15 residues. CDR3 sequence: CATWDGLYSPLKKLF. The CDR3 coding sequence is TGTGCCACCTGGGATGGGCTTTATTCTCCCTTGAAGAAACTCTTT.

Only a few counts were recorded for this clone. This rearrangement joins TRGV9 to TRGJ1 or TRGJ2. The CDR3 has 10 residues. Germline CDR1 is GITISATS and CDR2 is ISYDGTV (reference sequence). The ends lost 8 bases at V and 11 bases at J; junction bases unmatched: 9. The CDR3 reads CALSPLEKLF. The CDR3 DNA follows: TGTGCCTTGTCCCCCTTAGAGAAACTCTTT.

The chain couples TRGV9 to TRGJ1 or TRGJ2. V lost 2 bases, J lost 10 bases, and 17 bases stayed unmatched. CDR3 length: 15 amino acids. Per germline, CDR1 GITISATS and CDR2 ISYDGTV (reference sequence). The CDR3 sequence is CALWEAFPYYNKKLF. The CDR3 DNA sequence: TGTGCCTTGTGGGAGGCCTTCCCGTATTATAACAAGAAACTCTTT.

V gene TRGV9 combines with J gene TRGJ1 or TRGJ2. The germline V gene has CDR1 GITISATS and CDR2 ISYDGTV (reference sequence). This CDR3 contains 15 residues. The V and J ends lost 0 bases and 4 bases, in that order; junction bases with no gene match: 9. In DNA, the CDR3 is TGTGCCTTGTGGGAGGTGCGTGGGGCGTATTATAAGAAACTCTTT. It yields the protein CALWEVRGAYYKKLF.

This sequence joins TRGV5 and TRGJ1 or TRGJ2. The CDR3 totals 14 residues. The germline V gene encodes CDR1 VINAFY and CDR2 YDVSNSKD. V dropped 0 bases and J dropped 6; count of bases not matched to a gene: 8. CDR3 protein: CATWDRLWGYKKLF. The DNA for the CDR3 is TGTGCCACCTGGGACAGGCTATGGGGTTATAAGAAACTCTTT.

The gene calls are TRGV9 and TRGJ1 or TRGJ2. In germline, CDR1 is GITISATS, CDR2 ISYDGTV (reference sequence). Unmatched junction bases numbered 13, after V lost 2 bases and J lost 0 bases. This CDR3 comprises 17 residues. In DNA, the CDR3 is TGTGCCTTGTGGGAGGGCACCAGCAATCGGAATTATTATAAGAAACTCTTT. Translating it yields CALWEGTSNRNYYKKLF.

V is TRGV2 and J is TRGJ1 or TRGJ2. V was pared by 1 base and J by 7 bases, with 10 bases of the junction left unmatched. This CDR3 is 14 amino acids long. Germline CDR1 is EGSNGY and CDR2 is YDSYNSKV. The CDR3 DNA sequence: TGTGCCACCTGGGACGGCCGGCCCCCCTATAAGAAACTCTTT. It translates to CATWDGRPPYKKLF.

This clone showed up just a few times. This chain links TRGV9 with TRGJ1 or TRGJ2. Trimming cost V 3 bases and J 9 bases; bases outside gene matches: 2. CDR1 and CDR2 from the germline V gene are GITISATS and ISYDGTV (reference sequence). The CDR3 runs 10 residues. The CDR3 is CALWEFKKLF. In DNA, the CDR3 is TGTGCCTTGTGGGAGTTTAAGAAACTCTTT.

The chain employs TRGV3 and TRGJP2. Germline lookup yields CDR1 VTNTFY and CDR2 YDVSTARD (reference sequence). V shed 3 bases, J shed 3 bases, and the junction held 13 bases outside the gene matches. The length of the CDR3 is 17 residues. This CDR3 is CATWDAPGPCSDWIKTF. CDR3 nucleotides: TGTGCCACCTGGGACGCCCCTGGTCCCTGTAGTGATTGGATCAAGACGTTT.